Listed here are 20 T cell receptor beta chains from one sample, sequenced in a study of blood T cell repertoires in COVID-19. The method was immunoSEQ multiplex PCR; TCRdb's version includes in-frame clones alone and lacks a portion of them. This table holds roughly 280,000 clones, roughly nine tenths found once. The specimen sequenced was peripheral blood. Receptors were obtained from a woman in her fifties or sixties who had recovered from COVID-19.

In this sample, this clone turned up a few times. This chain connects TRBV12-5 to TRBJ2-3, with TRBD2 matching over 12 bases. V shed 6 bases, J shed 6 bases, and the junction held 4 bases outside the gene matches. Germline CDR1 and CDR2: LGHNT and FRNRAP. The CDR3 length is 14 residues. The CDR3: CASGAGTSGDTQYF. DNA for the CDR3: TGTGCTAGTGGAGCCGGGACTAGCGGGGATACGCAGTATTTT.

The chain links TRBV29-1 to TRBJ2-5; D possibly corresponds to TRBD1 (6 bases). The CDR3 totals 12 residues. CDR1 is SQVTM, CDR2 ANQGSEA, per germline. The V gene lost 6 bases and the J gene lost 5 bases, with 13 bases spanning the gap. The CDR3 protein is CSVNRVGETQYF. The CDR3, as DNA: TGCAGCGTCAACAGGGTGGGTGAGACCCAGTACTTC.

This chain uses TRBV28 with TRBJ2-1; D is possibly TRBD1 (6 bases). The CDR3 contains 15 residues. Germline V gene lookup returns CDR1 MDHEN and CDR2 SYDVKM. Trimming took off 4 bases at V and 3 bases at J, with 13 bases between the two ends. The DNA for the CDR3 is TGTGCCAGCAGTTCACACAGGGCCTACTACAATGAGCAGTTCTTC. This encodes CASSSHRAYYNEQFF.

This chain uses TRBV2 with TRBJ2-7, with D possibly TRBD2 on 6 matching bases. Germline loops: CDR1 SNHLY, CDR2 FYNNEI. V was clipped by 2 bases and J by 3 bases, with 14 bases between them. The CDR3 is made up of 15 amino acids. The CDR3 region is CASSEMGGILYEQYF. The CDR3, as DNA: TGTGCCAGCAGTGAAATGGGGGGAATTCTCTACGAGCAGTACTTC.

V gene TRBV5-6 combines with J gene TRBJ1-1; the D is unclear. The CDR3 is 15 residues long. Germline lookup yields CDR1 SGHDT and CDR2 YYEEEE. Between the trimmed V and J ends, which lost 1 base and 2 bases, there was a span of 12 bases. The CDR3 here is CASSLWNGLNTEAFF. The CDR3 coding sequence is TGTGCCAGCAGCTTGTGGAACGGACTAAACACTGAAGCTTTCTTT.

The CDR3 sequence: CASSLDSATYNEQFF. In DNA form, the CDR3 reads TGCGCCAGCAGCTTGGATAGTGCTACCTACAATGAGCAGTTCTTC. The chain combines TRBV5-1 with TRBJ2-1, with unresolved D. The CDR3 runs 15 residues. Germline V gives CDR1 SGHRS, CDR2 YFSETQ. Deletions cut 0 bases from V and 2 bases from J, with 9 bases between.

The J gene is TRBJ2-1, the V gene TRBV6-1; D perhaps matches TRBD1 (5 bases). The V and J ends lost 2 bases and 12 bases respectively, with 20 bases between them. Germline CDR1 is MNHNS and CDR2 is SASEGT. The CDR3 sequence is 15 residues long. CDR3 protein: CASSEPKTVSMTQFF. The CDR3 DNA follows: TGTGCCAGCAGTGAACCCAAGACAGTCTCAATGACGCAGTTCTTC.

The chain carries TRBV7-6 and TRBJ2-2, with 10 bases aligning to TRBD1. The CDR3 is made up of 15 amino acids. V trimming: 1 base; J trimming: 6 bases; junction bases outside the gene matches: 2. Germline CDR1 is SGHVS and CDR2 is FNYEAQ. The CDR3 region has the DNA TGTGCCAGCAGCTTAGGGGGGACAGGGGCCGGGGAGCTGTTTTTT. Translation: CASSLGGTGAGELFF.

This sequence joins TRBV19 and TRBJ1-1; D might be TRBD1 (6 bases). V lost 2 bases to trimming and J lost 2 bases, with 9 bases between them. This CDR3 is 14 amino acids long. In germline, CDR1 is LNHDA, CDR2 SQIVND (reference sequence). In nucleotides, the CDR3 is TGTGCCAGTAGTATACGGGACACAAACACTGAAGCTTTCTTT. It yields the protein CASSIRDTNTEAFF.

CDR3 sequence: CASSMLAGGKETQYF. The DNA for the CDR3 is TGTGCCAGCAGCATGCTAGCGGGGGGCAAAGAGACCCAGTACTTC. V is TRBV7-6 and J is TRBJ2-5; 11 bases match TRBD2. This CDR3 contains 15 residues. Germline V CDR1 and CDR2: SGHVS, FNYEAQ. V lost 5 bases, J lost 3 bases, and 5 bases stayed unmatched.

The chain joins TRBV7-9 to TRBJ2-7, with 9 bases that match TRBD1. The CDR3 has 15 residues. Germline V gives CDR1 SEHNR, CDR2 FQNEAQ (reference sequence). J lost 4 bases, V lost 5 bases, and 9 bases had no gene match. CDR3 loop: CASSGPGQGYYEQYF. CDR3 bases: TGTGCCAGCAGCGGCCCGGGACAGGGATATTACGAGCAGTACTTC.

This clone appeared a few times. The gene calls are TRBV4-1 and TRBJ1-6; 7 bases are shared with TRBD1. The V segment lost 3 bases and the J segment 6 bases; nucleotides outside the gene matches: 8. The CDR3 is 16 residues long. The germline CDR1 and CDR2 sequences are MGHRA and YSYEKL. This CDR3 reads CASSHPRQGLNSPLHF. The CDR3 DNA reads TGCGCCAGCAGCCACCCCCGACAGGGCCTTAATTCACCCCTCCACTTT.

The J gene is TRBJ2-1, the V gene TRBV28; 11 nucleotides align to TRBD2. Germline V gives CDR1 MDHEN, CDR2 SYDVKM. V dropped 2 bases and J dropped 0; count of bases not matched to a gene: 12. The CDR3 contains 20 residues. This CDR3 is CASSLVGGGLAGLSYNEQFF. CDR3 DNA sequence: TGTGCCAGCAGTTTAGTAGGGGGCGGACTAGCGGGCCTCTCCTACAATGAGCAGTTCTTC.

The CDR3 DNA follows: TGTGCCAGCAGTTTAGGGACAGGGGGGTTCGGCTACACCTTC. As protein: CASSLGTGGFGYTF. This chain connects TRBV28 to TRBJ1-2; 11 bases match TRBD1. Losses at the gene ends were 2 bases for V and 8 bases for J; bases not matched to a gene: 4. The CDR3 sequence is 14 residues long. The germline gives CDR1 MDHEN, CDR2 SYDVKM.

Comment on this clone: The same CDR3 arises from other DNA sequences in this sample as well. This CDR3 reads CASSISSNQPQHF. CDR3 bases: TGTGCCAGTAGTATTTCCTCCAATCAGCCCCAGCATTTT. The V call is TRBV19, the J call TRBJ1-5; D gene unclear. CDR1 LNHDA and CDR2 SQIVND come from the germline V gene (reference sequence). There are 13 residues in the CDR3. V dropped 3 bases and J dropped 3 bases, with 6 bases sitting between them.

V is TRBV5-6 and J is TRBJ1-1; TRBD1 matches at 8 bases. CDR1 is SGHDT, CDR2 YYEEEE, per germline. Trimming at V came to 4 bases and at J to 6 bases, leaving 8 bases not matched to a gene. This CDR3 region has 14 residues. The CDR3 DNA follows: TGTGCCAGCAGCATGGCACAGGGGGTCGCTGAAGCTTTCTTT. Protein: CASSMAQGVAEAFF.

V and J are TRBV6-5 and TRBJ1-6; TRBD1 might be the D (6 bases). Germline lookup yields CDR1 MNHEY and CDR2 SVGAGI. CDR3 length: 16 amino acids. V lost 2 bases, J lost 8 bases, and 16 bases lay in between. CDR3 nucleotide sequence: TGTGCCAGCAGTTACATCGGGACAAGGTGGGATTCACCCCTCCACTTT. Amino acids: CASSYIGTRWDSPLHF.

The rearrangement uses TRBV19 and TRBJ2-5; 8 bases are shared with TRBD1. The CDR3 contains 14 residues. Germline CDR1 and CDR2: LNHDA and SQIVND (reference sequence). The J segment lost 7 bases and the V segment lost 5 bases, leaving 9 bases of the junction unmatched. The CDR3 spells CASSRGQGILTQYF. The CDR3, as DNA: TGTGCCAGTAGTCGTGGACAGGGAATATTGACCCAGTACTTC.

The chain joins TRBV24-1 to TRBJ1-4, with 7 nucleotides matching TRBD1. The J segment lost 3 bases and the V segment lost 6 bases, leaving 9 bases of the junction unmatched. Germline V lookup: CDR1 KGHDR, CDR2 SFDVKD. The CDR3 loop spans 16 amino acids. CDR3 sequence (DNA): TGTGCCACCAGTCCTTCAGGGACAGTCGCTAATGAAAAACTGTTTTTT. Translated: CATSPSGTVANEKLFF.

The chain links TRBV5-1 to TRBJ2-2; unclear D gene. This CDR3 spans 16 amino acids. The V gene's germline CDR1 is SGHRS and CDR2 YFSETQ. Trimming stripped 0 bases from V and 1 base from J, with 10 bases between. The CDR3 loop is CASSLEPGGNTGELFF. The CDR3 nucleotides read TGCGCCAGCAGCTTGGAGCCGGGTGGGAACACCGGGGAGCTGTTTTTT. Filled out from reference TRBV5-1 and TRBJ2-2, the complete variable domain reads KAGVTQTPRYLIKTRGQQVTLSCSPISGHRSVSWYQQTPGQGLQFLFEYFSETQRNKGNFPGRFSGRQFSNSRSEMNVSTLELGDSALYLCASSLEPGGNTGELFFGEGSRLTVL.